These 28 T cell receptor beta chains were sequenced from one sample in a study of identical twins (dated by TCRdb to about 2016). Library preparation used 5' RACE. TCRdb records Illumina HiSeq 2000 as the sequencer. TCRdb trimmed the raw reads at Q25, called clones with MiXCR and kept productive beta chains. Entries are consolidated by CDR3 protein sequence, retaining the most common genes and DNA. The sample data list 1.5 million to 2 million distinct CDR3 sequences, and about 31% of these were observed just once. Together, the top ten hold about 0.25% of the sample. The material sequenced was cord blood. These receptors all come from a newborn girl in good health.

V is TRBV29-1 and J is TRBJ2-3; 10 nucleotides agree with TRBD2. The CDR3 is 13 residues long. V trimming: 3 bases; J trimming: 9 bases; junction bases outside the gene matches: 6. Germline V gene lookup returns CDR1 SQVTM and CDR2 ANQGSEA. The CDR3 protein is CSVDGVAGGTQYF. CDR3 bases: TGCAGCGTTGATGGAGTAGCGGGGGGAACGCAGTATTTT.

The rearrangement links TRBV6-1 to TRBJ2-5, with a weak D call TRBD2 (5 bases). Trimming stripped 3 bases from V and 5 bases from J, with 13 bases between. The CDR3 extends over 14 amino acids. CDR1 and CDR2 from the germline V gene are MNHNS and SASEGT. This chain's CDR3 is CASSDRGSLETQYF. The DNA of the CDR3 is TGTGCCAGCAGTGATCGGGGTAGTTTGGAGACCCAGTACTTC.

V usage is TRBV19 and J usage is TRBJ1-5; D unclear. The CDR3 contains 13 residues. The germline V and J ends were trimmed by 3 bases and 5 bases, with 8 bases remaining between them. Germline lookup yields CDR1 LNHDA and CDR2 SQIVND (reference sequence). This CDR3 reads CASSIGVYQPQHF. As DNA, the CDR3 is TGTGCCAGTAGTATTGGAGTGTATCAGCCCCAGCATTTT.

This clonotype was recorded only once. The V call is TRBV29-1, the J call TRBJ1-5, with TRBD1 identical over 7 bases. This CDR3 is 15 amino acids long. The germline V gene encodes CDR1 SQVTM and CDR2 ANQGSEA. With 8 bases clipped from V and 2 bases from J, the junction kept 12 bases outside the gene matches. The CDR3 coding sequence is TGCAGCTTCAAAGGGGGCCATCAGGGCAATCAGCCCCAGCATTTT. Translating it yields CSFKGGHQGNQPQHF.

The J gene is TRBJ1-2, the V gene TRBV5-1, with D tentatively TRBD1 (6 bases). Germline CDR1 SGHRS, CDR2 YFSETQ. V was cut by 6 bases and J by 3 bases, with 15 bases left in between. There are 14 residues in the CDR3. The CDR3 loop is CASTEQRGHYGYTF. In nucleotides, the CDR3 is TGCGCCAGCACCGAACAGCGGGGGCACTATGGCTACACCTTC.

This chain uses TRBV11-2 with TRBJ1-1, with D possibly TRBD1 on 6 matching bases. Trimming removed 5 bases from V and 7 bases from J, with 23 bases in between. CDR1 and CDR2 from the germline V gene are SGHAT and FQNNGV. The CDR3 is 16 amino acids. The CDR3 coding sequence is TGTGCCAGCAGCCACTTCAGGGGCTCGAGGGAGGTTGAAGCTTTCTTT. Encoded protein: CASSHFRGSREVEAFF.

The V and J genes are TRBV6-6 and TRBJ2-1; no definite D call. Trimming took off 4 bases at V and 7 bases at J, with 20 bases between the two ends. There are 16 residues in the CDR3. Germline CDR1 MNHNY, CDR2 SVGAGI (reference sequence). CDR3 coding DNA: TGTGCCAGCAGTTCACCCGGACGGATGGGGTATAATGAGCAGTTCTTC. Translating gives CASSSPGRMGYNEQFF.

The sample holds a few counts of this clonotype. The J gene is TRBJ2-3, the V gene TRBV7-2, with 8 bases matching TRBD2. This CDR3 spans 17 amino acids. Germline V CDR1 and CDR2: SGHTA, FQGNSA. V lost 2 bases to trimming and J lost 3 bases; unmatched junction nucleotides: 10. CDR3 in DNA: TGTGCCAGCAGCTTAAGCGGCGGGGGGTATCTGACAGATACGCAGTATTTT. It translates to CASSLSGGGYLTDTQYF.

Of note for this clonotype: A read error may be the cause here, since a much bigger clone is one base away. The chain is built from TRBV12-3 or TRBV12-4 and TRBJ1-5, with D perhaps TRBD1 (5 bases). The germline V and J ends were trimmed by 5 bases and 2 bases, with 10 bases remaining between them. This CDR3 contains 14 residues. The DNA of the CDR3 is TGTGCCAGCAGTGTCCGGGACGGCAATCAGCCCCAGCATTTT. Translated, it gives CASSVRDGNQPQHF.

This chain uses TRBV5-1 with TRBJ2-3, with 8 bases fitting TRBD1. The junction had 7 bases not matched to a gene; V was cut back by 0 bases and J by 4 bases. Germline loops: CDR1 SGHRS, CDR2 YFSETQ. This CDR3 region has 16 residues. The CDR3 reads CASSLESGGSADTQYF. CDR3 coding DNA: TGCGCCAGCAGCTTGGAATCAGGGGGCAGCGCAGATACGCAGTATTTT.

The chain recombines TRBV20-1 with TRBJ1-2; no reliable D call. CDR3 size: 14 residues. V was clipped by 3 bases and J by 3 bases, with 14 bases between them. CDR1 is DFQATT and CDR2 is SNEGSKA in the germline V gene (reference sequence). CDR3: CSASHRGRDYGYTF. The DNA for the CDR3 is TGCAGTGCTAGCCATCGGGGTCGGGACTATGGCTACACCTTC.

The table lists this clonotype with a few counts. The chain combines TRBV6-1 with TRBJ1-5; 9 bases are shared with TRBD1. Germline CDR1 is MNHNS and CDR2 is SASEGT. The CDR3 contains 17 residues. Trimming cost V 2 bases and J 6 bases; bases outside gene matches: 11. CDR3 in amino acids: CASSELGTGRLRQPQHF. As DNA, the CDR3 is TGTGCCAGCAGTGAACTGGGGACAGGGCGGTTGCGTCAGCCCCAGCATTTT.

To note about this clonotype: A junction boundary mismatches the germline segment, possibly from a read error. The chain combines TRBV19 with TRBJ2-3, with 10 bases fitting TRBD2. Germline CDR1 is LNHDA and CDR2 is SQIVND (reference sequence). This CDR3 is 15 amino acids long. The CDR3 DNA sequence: TGTGCCTGTAGCCTACTAGCGGGAAGGACAGATACGCAGTATTTT. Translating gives CACSLLAGRTDTQYF.

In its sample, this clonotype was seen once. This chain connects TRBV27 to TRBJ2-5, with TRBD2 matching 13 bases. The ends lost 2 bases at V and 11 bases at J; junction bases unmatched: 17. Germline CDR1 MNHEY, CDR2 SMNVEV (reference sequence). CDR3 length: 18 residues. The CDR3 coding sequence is TGTGCCAGCAGTTTACTGCCCCGGACTAGCGGGAGAGGGAATGAGCAGTACTTC. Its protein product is CASSLLPRTSGRGNEQYF.

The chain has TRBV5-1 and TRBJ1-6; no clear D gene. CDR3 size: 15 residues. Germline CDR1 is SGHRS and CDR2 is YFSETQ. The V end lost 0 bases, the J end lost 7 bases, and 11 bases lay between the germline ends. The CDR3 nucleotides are TGCGCCAGCAGCTTGGACCCTTCCACCAATTCACCCCTCCACTTT. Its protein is CASSLDPSTNSPLHF.

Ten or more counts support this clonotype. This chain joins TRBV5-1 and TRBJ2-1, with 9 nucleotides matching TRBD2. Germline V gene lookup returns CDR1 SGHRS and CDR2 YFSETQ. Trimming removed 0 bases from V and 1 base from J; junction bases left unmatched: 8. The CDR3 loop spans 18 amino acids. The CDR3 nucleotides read TGCGCCAGCAGCTTGGTAGCGGGAGTCACGAAGTCCTACAATGAGCAGTTCTTC. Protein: CASSLVAGVTKSYNEQFF.

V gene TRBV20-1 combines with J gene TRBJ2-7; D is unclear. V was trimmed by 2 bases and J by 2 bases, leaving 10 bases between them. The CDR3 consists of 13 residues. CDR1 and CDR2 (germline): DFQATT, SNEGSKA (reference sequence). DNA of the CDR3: TGCAGTGCTAGAATTCCATCAGCCTACGAGCAGTACTTC. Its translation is CSARIPSAYEQYF.

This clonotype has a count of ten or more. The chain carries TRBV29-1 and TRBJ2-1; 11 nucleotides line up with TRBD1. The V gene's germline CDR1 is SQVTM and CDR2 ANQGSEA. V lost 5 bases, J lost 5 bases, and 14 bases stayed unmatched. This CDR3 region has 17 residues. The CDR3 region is CSVTGQGAPQRNNEQFF. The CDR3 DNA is TGCAGCGTTACAGGACAGGGGGCCCCTCAGAGAAACAATGAGCAGTTCTTC.

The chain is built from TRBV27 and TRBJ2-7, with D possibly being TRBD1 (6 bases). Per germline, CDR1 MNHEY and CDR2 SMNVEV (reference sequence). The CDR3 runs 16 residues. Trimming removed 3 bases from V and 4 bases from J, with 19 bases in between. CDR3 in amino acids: CASSFTRQAREYEQYF. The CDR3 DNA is TGTGCCAGCAGTTTTACCCGACAGGCCCGCGAATACGAGCAGTACTTC.

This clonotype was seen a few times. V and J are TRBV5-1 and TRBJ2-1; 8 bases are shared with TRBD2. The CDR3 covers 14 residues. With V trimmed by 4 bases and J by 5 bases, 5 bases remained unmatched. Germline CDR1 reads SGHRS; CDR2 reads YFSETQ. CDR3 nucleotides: TGCGCCAGCAGCGGGACTAGAGGGGACAATGAGCAGTTCTTC. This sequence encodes CASSGTRGDNEQFF.

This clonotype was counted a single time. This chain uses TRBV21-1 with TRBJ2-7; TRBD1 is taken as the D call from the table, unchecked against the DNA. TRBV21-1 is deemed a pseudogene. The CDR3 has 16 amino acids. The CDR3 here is CASSRVSGTISYEQYF. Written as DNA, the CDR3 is TGTGCCAGCAGCAGGGTGTCCGGGACCATCTCCTACGAGCAGTACTTC.

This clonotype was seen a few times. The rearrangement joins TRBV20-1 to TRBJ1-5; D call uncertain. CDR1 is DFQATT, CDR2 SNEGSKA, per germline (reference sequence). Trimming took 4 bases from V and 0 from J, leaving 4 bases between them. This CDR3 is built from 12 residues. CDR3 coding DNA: TGCAGTGCTAAGGCTAGCAATCAGCCCCAGCATTTT. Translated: CSAKASNQPQHF.

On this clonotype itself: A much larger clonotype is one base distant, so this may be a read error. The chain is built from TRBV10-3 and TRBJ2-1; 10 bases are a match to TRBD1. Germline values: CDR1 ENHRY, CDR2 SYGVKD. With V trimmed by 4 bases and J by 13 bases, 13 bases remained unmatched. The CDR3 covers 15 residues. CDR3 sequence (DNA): TGTGCCATCAGTGTAGGACAGGGGGGACAAGAGACCCAGTTCTTC. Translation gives CAISVGQGGQETQFF.

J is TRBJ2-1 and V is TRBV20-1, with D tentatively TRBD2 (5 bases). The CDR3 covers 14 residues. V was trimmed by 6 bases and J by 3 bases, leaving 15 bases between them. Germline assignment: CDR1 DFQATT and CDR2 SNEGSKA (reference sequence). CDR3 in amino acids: CSASSVHNYNEQFF. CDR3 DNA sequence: TGCAGTGCGAGTAGCGTTCATAACTACAATGAGCAGTTCTTC.

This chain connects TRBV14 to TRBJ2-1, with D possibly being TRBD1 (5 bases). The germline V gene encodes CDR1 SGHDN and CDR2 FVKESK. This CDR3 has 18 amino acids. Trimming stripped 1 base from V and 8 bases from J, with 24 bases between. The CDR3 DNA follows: TGTGCCAGCAGCCAAGGAAACCCGGCCAGGGTGGTTCAACATGAGCAGTTCTTC. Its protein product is CASSQGNPARVVQHEQFF.

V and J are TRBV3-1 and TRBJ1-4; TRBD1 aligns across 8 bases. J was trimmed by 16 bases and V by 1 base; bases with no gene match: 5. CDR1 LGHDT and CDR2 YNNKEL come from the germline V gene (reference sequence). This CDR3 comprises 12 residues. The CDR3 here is CASSQGTGLQFF. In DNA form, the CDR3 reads TGTGCCAGCAGCCAAGGGACAGGGCTCCAGTTTTTT.

CDR3 residues: CASSLSRTGGGTEAFF. CDR3 coding DNA: TGTGCCAGCAGTTTATCCCGAACGGGGGGAGGCACTGAAGCTTTCTTT. The chain is built from TRBV28 and TRBJ1-1; the D gene is possibly TRBD1 (5 bases). Germline CDR1 MDHEN, CDR2 SYDVKM. This CDR3 is built from 16 residues. Trimming took 1 base from V and 4 from J, leaving 16 bases between them.

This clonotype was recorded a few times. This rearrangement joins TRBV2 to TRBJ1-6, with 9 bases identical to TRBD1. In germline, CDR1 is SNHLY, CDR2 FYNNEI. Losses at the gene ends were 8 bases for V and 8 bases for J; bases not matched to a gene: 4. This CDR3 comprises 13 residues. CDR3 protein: CASSGQGHSPLHF. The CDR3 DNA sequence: TGTGCCAGCTCAGGACAGGGGCATTCACCCCTCCACTTT. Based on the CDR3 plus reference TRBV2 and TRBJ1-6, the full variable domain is EPEVTQTPSHQVTQMGQEVILRCVPISNHLYFYWYRQILGQKVEFLVSFYNNEISEKSEIFDDQFSVERPDGSNFTLKIRSTKLEDSAMYFCASSGQGHSPLHFGNGTRLTVT.